Listed below are T cell receptor beta chains from one sample, sequenced in a study of technical replicates of blood from a handful of donors. TCRdb keeps only in-frame clones here, not all; method: immunoSEQ multiplex PCR. The data show around 69,000 clones, roughly 96% seen once. Sequencing used T cells isolated from PBMCs. The receptors stem from a human donor in good health. CDR3s leave out the opening cysteine and the closing phenylalanine or tryptophan. The order of the fields is clone size, V gene, CDR3 protein. Clone size is shown for a subset of rows, as once, few, many or a class of expanded clone.

>.|TRBV28
ASSLAGGSSYNEQF
>.|TRBV11-1
ASSLRAGGPSGPRGTQY
>.|TRBV5-1
ASSLAWGVLMNTEAF
>.|TRBV2
ASSEERATFGPQH
>.|TRBV7-6
ASSFNTAYEQY
>.|TRBV5-1
ASSTRTALNTEAF
>once|TRBV4-1
ASSQPYRGQQNTEAF
>.|TRBV7-9
ASSPGRGSTGELF
>.|TRBV14
ASSPIAGGDNEQF
>once|TRBV11-3
ASSLLQGSNEQY
>.|TRBV2
ASSASAGGPYEQY
>.|TRBV2
ASSPGLGTGAGNQPQH
>.|TRBV10-1
ASRSGTSGIGWGQETQY
>.|TRBV6-4
ASSVASGLSEQF
>once|TRBV5-1
ASSFNPSSGRAGETQY
>.|TRBV9
ASSASGLGNTIY
>.|TRBV4-1
ASRTQGATLKDGYT
>.|TRBV6-1
ASSERGRPGETQY
>.|TRBV14
ASSQGQGPYEQY
>.|TRBV7-8
ASSVYSYEQY
>.|TRBV6-6
ASSSLALTYHEQY
>.|TRBV28
ASSLFGSTGANVLT
>once|TRBV28
ASRLVRDRGSTDEKLF
>.|TRBV4-1
ASNEGYSGELF
>.|TRBV2
ATELEVADTQY
>.|TRBV13
ASSLADRREQY
>.|TRBV28
ASSLGSGGSNQPQH
>once|TRBV2
ASRATVLNSPLH
>.|TRBV5-1
ASSLEGASYNSPLH
>.|TRBV7-2
ASSLGRGSEQF
>.|TRBV19
SSAGGQGVFDQPQH
>once|TRBV6-6
ASSTRAGQLF
>.|TRBV7-3
ASSLGTSADEQY
>.|TRBV5-8
ASSLAVAVSGNQPQH
>.|TRBV18
ASSPYTGELF
>.|TRBV7-2
ASSAVRETQY
>.|TRBV5-1
ASSLVASGRLADTQY
>.|TRBV28
ASSPGTADSSYEQY